This T cell receptor (beta chain) is drawn from a study of shared clonotypes between healthy human individuals (dated by TCRdb to 2019 to 2021). Background on the whole study: Two women and three men aged 18 to 49 years were included in the cohort. For each donor, CD4 naive and CD4 memory were each given three plates, CD8 naive was given two plates, and CD8 memory was given one plate. To estimate repertoire size and how much clonotypes are shared between individuals, the study performed deep sequencing of blood TCR repertoires from a handful of healthy adults. Libraries were prepared and TCR repertoires were sequenced by different laboratories using diverse techniques, in order to increase sequencing depth and limit assay-specific biases. Per donor, leukapheresis produced somewhere between about 0.85 and 8.9 billion PBMCs. The research as a whole found: Only blood was sampled, and tissue TCR repertoires likely differ from those in blood. Clonotypes shared by all four sorted-subset donors showed higher generation probabilities than non-shared clonotypes. Incomplete sequencing was indicated by rarefaction of sorted-subset datasets, despite the large sequencing depth. Naive subsets generally had larger estimated clonotype richness than memory subsets did. Pairwise subsampling led to the expectation that sequencing depth would affect the degree of clonotype sharing among donors. When a few donors were compared, the shared fraction of clonotypes was around 4.6% for naive CD4, about 4% for naive CD8, 2% to 2.5% for memory CD4, and around 0.37% for memory CD8. Because the study included a small number of donors, the genetic and exposure-history diversity represented was limited.

V is pared back by 6 bases and J by 3 bases, with 11 bases lying between the germline termini. Per the germline V gene, MNHNS is the CDR1 and SASEGT is the CDR2. The CDR3 runs 14 amino acids, cysteine and phenylalanine included. The DNA shown is the 42-base CDR3, in frame from base 1. Healthy HIV-negative adults with no recently reported acute infections or vaccinations were included as donors. Every donor was a Caucasian adult residing in Nashville, Tennessee, USA. CD4+ T cells were enriched through magnetic negative selection, after which naive cells were positively selected on CD45RA and the remaining negative fraction served as the memory subset. After blood collection by leukapheresis, PBMCs were isolated using Ficoll-Histopaque density gradient centrifugation and then cryopreserved in the vapor phase of liquid nitrogen. Analytical flow cytometry was used to check the purity and quantity of every magnetically sorted T cell population. Genomic DNA was isolated from each sorted fraction and quantified by UV absorbance on a Nanodrop 2000c.

In regard to this clone: The antigen it binds to is not known. Qualities for individual bases were not recorded, and no much larger clone is one base off.

Using the deep immunoSEQ assay, TCR CDR3 regions were amplified from genomic DNA by multiplex PCR. Genomic DNA extracted from each cell subset was distributed evenly over all wells of several immunoSEQ 96-well plates, and each plate served as one replicate. Each replicate PCR for sorted subsets received roughly 0.2 ug genomic DNA, equal to around 32,000 T cell genomes. The purified libraries were quantified using a Qubit 3.0 fluorometer, sized with a Bioanalyzer 2100, and then quantified again using the KAPA Library Quantification kit. Every immunoSEQ 96-well plate was sequenced on a separate single-read 150-cycle Illumina NextSeq 550 flow cell. On the authors' methods: Because only junctional sequences without quality scores were contained in the immunoSEQ output, filtering matching that applied to full-length reads could not be performed. To assign V/J genes and CDR3, sequences were annotated against IMGT germline references using PyIR, a Python wrapper for IgBLAST v1.9. Reads were filtered out if the reads had weak V/J assignments (E-value above 1e-6), no CDR3, stop codons, out-of-frame junctions, or ambiguous translated residues. V3J clonotypes were defined as sequences sharing the same inferred V gene, J gene, and CDR3 amino acid sequence. Percentage overlap between repertoires was computed as shared unique clonotypes divided by the size of the smaller repertoire. RTK rarefaction, the Chao1 estimator, and Recon v2.1 estimates of unobserved clonotypes were used to assess repertoire richness. Generation probabilities were computed with OLGA for all TCRbeta clonotypes obtained by the gDNA method from a few donors. As stored in TCRdb, this immuneACCESS dataset retains in-frame rearrangements with V and J assigned. A fraction of the clones does not appear; measured against another copy, unresolved V genes explain less than half of the discrepancy, and the remainder lacks a known reason. V, J and clone size reflect that table, while D and trimming were determined from the DNA. The sample table contains over a million clones; only one count was recorded for about 84% of them. In total, the top ten clones hold approximately 0.5% of the sample.

The sequence derives from a man younger than 30 in good health. Some clones in this sample may be carry-over from other donors' samples. Sequenced: memory CD4+ T cells from PBMCs. The sample's cell subset or site label, decoded: CD45RA-negative fraction. The receptor chain draws on TRBV6-1 and TRBJ1-4, with TRBD1 perhaps the D gene, on 6 matching bases. Read as DNA, the sequence is TGTGCCAGCAGGTTACAGGGAGCTAATGAAAAACTGTTTTTT. Its translation is CASRLQGANEKLFF.